This T cell receptor beta chain stems from a study of radiotherapy plus CTLA-4 blockade in lung cancer. Here immunoSEQ multiplex PCR was the method, and the copy in TCRdb shows in-frame clones only, minus some. The repertoire holds some 43,000 clones, with 75% to 90% as singletons. Sequencing was performed on peripheral blood, taken from a patient treated with radiotherapy plus ipilimumab. The source is a human donor with non-small cell lung cancer who had stable disease on radiotherapy plus ipilimumab.

CDR3 bases: TGTGCCAGCAGCTTGGAGCTAGCGAGCACAGATACGCAGTATTTT. It yields the protein CASSLELASTDTQYF. This chain links TRBV5-4 with TRBJ2-3; tentative D call: TRBD2 (6 bases). Between the trimmed V and J ends, which lost 0 bases and 0 bases, there was a span of 8 bases. The V gene's germline CDR1 is SGHNT and CDR2 YYREEE (reference sequence). This CDR3 region has 15 residues.